The 2 T cell receptor beta chains listed next were all sequenced from one sample in a study of blood T cell repertoires in COVID-19. Repertoires were generated with immunoSEQ multiplex PCR, while TCRdb's copy carries only in-frame clones and drops some. The sample carries under 45,000 clones, 75% to 90% recorded once. The material sequenced was peripheral blood. These receptors all stem from a woman aged 40 to 49 with acute or convalescent COVID-19.

This sequence joins TRBV4-1 and TRBJ2-3; no firm D call. V shed 4 bases and J shed 2 bases, with 10 bases lying between them. The germline gives CDR1 MGHRA, CDR2 YSYEKL. The CDR3 is 14 amino acids. In DNA form, the CDR3 reads TGCGCCAGCAGCCGTGTTGAGGACACAGATACGCAGTATTTT. Amino acid sequence: CASSRVEDTDTQYF.

The chain has TRBV18 and TRBJ2-3; 10 positions match TRBD1. Per germline, CDR1 KGHSH and CDR2 LQKENI. The CDR3 is 15 amino acids. With 4 bases clipped from V and 4 bases from J, the junction kept 5 bases outside the gene matches. The CDR3 region has the DNA TGTGCCAGCTCACTGGGACAGGGGAGCTCAGATACGCAGTATTTT. Its translation is CASSLGQGSSDTQYF.